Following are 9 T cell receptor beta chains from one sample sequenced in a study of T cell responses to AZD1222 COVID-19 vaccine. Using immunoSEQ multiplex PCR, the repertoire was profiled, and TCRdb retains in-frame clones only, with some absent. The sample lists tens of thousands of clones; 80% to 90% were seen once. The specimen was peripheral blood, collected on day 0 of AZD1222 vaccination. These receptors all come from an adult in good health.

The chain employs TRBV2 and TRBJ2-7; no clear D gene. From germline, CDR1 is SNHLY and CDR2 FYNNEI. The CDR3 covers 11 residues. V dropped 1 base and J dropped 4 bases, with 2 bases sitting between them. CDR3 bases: TGTGCCAGCAGTGAAGGATACGAGCAGTACGTC. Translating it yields CASSEGYEQYV.

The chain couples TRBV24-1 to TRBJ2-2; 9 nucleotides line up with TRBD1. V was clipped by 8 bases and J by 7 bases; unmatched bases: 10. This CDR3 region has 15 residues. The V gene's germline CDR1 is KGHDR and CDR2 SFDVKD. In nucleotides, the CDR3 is TGTGCCACCATGGATACAGGGGGCTTAAGCGGGGAGCTGTTTTTT. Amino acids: CATMDTGGLSGELFF.

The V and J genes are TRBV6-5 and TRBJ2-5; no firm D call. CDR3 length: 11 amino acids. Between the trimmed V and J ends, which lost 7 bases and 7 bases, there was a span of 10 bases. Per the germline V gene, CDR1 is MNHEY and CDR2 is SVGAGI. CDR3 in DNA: TGTGCCAGCAAAAACGGAGTGACCCAGTACTTC. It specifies CASKNGVTQYF.

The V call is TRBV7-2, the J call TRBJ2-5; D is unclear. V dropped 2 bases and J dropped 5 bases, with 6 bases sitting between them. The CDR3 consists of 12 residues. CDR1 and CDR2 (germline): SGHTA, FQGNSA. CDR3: CASSLQVETQYF. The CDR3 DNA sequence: TGTGCCAGCAGCTTACAAGTTGAGACCCAGTACTTC.

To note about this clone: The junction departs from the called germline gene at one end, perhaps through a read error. CDR3 sequence: CASSRDRVSSGELFF. CDR3 nucleotides: TGTGCTAGCAGCCGGGACAGGGTGTCATCCGGGGAGCTGTTTTTT. This chain connects TRBV7-9 to TRBJ2-2; 9 nucleotides align to TRBD1. The CDR3 covers 15 residues. The V gene's germline CDR1 is SEHNR and CDR2 FQNEAQ (reference sequence).

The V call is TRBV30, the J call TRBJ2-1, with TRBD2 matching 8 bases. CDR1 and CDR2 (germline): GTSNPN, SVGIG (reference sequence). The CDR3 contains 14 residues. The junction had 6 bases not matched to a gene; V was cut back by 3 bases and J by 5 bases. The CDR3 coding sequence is TGTGCCTGGAGGGGACTAGGGTATAACAATGAGCAGTTCTTC. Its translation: CAWRGLGYNNEQFF.

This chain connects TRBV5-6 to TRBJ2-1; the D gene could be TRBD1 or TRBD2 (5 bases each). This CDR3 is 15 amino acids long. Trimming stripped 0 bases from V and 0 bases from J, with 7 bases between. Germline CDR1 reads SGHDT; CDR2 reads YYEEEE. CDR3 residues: CASSLGGSSYNEQFF. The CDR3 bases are TGTGCCAGCAGCTTGGGGGGGAGCTCCTACAATGAGCAGTTCTTC.

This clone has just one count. The CDR3 here is CASMKSGRIYEQYF. CDR3 sequence (DNA): TGTGCCAGCATGAAAAGCGGGAGGATCTACGAGCAGTACTTC. This sequence joins TRBV5-8 and TRBJ2-7; 9 bases match TRBD2. This CDR3 is 14 amino acids long. The J segment lost 3 bases and the V segment lost 6 bases, leaving 7 bases of the junction unmatched. Looked up from germline, CDR1 is SGHTS and CDR2 is YDEGEE.

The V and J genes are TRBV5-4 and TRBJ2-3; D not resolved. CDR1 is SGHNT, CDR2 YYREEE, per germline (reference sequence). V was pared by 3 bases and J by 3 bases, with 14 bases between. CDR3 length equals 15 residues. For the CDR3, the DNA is TGTGCCAGCAGCTCTTCTATCAGCGTGACAGATACGCAGTATTTT. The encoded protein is CASSSSISVTDTQYF.